Listed below are T cell receptor beta chains from one sample, sequenced in a study of blood T cells in healthy people across ages. TCRdb re-called the 5' RACE reads with MiXCR, one entry per CDR3 protein. The sample holds 1.6 million or so distinct CDR3 sequences, almost 35% seen once. The sequenced material came from blood. The receptors were gathered from a woman in her 30s in good health. Both conserved end residues are part of each CDR3. D genes are given only for firm matches. Clone size is stated in some rows and not others, as once, few, many or a class when expanded.

d_gene: .
j_gene: TRBJ2-5
abundance: many
len: 13
v_gene: TRBV7-3
CDR3aa: CASSVTDQETQYF
CDR3nt: TGTGCCAGCAGCGTGACAGATCAAGAGACCCAGTACTTC

d_gene: TRBD2
j_gene: TRBJ2-1
abundance: .
len: 17
v_gene: TRBV2
CDR3aa: CATRLAGGESSYNEQFF
CDR3nt: TGTGCCACCCGACTAGCGGGAGGGGAAAGTAGCTACAATGAGCAGTTCTTC

d_gene: TRBD2
j_gene: TRBJ2-1
abundance: few
len: 19
v_gene: TRBV3-1
CDR3aa: CASSFIGTSGRAGYNEQFF
CDR3nt: TGTGCCAGCAGCTTTATTGGGACTAGCGGGAGGGCCGGCTACAATGAGCAGTTCTTC

d_gene: TRBD1
j_gene: TRBJ1-1
abundance: .
len: 14
v_gene: TRBV28
CDR3aa: CASRVQGEVTEAFF
CDR3nt: TGTGCCAGCAGGGTACAGGGGGAGGTCACTGAAGCTTTCTTT

d_gene: TRBD2
j_gene: TRBJ2-5
abundance: few
len: 16
v_gene: TRBV20-1
CDR3aa: CSASSFWTSDQETQYF
CDR3nt: TGCAGTGCTAGTAGCTTTTGGACTAGCGACCAAGAGACCCAGTACTTC

d_gene: .
j_gene: TRBJ1-1
abundance: .
len: 17
v_gene: TRBV6-6
CDR3aa: CASSPRDTILKDTEAFF
CDR3nt: TGTGCCAGCAGTCCCCGGGACACCATTCTGAAGGACACTGAAGCTTTCTTT

d_gene: TRBD1
j_gene: TRBJ2-5
abundance: .
len: 16
v_gene: TRBV5-4
CDR3aa: CASSIWTGEDQETQYF
CDR3nt: TGTGCCAGCAGCATATGGACAGGGGAAGATCAAGAGACCCAGTACTTC

d_gene: TRBD2
j_gene: TRBJ2-1
abundance: few
len: 17
v_gene: TRBV5-1
CDR3aa: CASSSMFSGGLDNEQFF
CDR3nt: TGCGCCAGCAGCTCGATGTTTAGCGGGGGGCTTGACAATGAGCAGTTCTTC

d_gene: TRBD2
j_gene: TRBJ2-7
abundance: .
len: 14
v_gene: TRBV12-3/TRBV12-4
CDR3aa: CASTGLAGAYEQYF
CDR3nt: TGTGCCAGCACCGGACTAGCGGGAGCCTACGAGCAGTACTTC

d_gene: TRBD2
j_gene: TRBJ2-7
abundance: .
len: 14
v_gene: TRBV7-2
CDR3aa: CASTQGGISYEQYF
CDR3nt: TGTGCTAGCACCCAGGGAGGGATTTCCTACGAGCAGTACTTC

d_gene: .
j_gene: TRBJ2-7
abundance: .
len: 12
v_gene: TRBV29-1
CDR3aa: CSASEKEYEQYF
CDR3nt: TGCAGCGCCTCGGAGAAGGAGTACGAGCAGTACTTC

d_gene: .
j_gene: TRBJ1-2
abundance: .
len: 14
v_gene: TRBV6-1
CDR3aa: CASSEAGSPPRYTF
CDR3nt: TGTGCCAGCAGTGAAGCTGGGAGCCCCCCTCGGTACACCTTC

d_gene: .
j_gene: TRBJ2-7
abundance: few
len: 14
v_gene: TRBV13
CDR3aa: CASSLSDKAYEQYF
CDR3nt: TGTGCCAGCAGCTTATCGGACAAGGCCTACGAGCAGTACTTC

d_gene: .
j_gene: TRBJ2-3
abundance: few
len: 14
v_gene: TRBV3-1
CDR3aa: CASSQTGRTDTQYF
CDR3nt: TGTGCCAGCAGCCAGACCGGCAGAACAGATACGCAGTATTTT

d_gene: TRBD2
j_gene: TRBJ2-1
abundance: many
len: 14
v_gene: TRBV20-1
CDR3aa: CSARRLAGSNEQFF
CDR3nt: TGCAGTGCTAGAAGACTAGCGGGCAGCAATGAGCAGTTCTTC

d_gene: .
j_gene: TRBJ1-5
abundance: .
len: 14
v_gene: TRBV9
CDR3aa: CASSGRESNQPQHF
CDR3nt: TGTGCCAGCAGCGGGCGGGAGAGCAATCAGCCCCAGCATTTT

d_gene: TRBD2
j_gene: TRBJ2-1
abundance: few
len: 15
v_gene: TRBV20-1
CDR3aa: CSAGRTSGSTDEQFF
CDR3nt: TGCAGTGCTGGGAGGACTAGCGGGAGTACCGATGAGCAGTTCTTC

d_gene: .
j_gene: TRBJ2-7
abundance: once
len: 16
v_gene: TRBV3-1
CDR3aa: CASSQAGLWSPYEQYF
CDR3nt: TGTGCCAGCAGCCAAGCAGGGTTGTGGAGCCCCTACGAGCAGTACTTC

d_gene: .
j_gene: TRBJ2-5
abundance: many
len: 12
v_gene: TRBV3-1
CDR3aa: CASRRGKETQYF
CDR3nt: TGTGCCAGCAGACGGGGCAAAGAGACCCAGTACTTC

d_gene: .
j_gene: TRBJ2-1
abundance: .
len: 14
v_gene: TRBV27
CDR3aa: CASSPAEGYSEQFF
CDR3nt: TGTGCCAGCAGTCCGGCGGAGGGCTACAGTGAGCAGTTCTTC

d_gene: TRBD1
j_gene: TRBJ1-1
abundance: .
len: 16
v_gene: TRBV14
CDR3aa: CASSRQGAKPDIEAFF
CDR3nt: TGTGCCAGCAGTCGACAGGGGGCAAAGCCAGACATTGAAGCTTTCTTT

d_gene: .
j_gene: TRBJ2-1
abundance: many
len: 16
v_gene: TRBV28
CDR3aa: CASSPLGVSSYNEQFF
CDR3nt: TGTGCCAGCAGCCCTTTAGGGGTTAGCTCCTACAATGAGCAGTTCTTC

d_gene: TRBD2
j_gene: TRBJ2-5
abundance: many
len: 13
v_gene: TRBV5-1
CDR3aa: CASSTSELETQYF
CDR3nt: TGCGCCAGCAGCACTAGCGAATTGGAGACCCAGTACTTC

d_gene: .
j_gene: TRBJ2-7
abundance: .
len: 15
v_gene: TRBV6-6
CDR3aa: CASSYSNRELREQYF
CDR3nt: TGTGCCAGCAGTTACTCGAACAGGGAGCTGCGCGAGCAGTACTTC

d_gene: .
j_gene: TRBJ1-2
abundance: .
len: 14
v_gene: TRBV10-3
CDR3aa: CAISAGDVDYGYTF
CDR3nt: TGTGCCATCAGTGCAGGGGACGTCGACTATGGCTACACCTTC

d_gene: TRBD2
j_gene: TRBJ2-7
abundance: few
len: 15
v_gene: TRBV27
CDR3aa: CATKLTSGSFHEQYF
CDR3nt: TGTGCCACCAAACTTACTAGCGGGAGTTTCCACGAGCAGTACTTC

d_gene: .
j_gene: TRBJ2-1
abundance: few
len: 17
v_gene: TRBV24-1
CDR3aa: CATSDGRTDLSYNEQFF
CDR3nt: TGTGCCACCAGTGATGGACGGACAGACCTCTCCTACAATGAGCAGTTCTTC

d_gene: TRBD2
j_gene: TRBJ2-7
abundance: few
len: 15
v_gene: TRBV18
CDR3aa: CASSRTSGGQYEQYF
CDR3nt: TGTGCCAGCTCACGGACTAGCGGGGGACAATACGAGCAGTACTTC

d_gene: .
j_gene: TRBJ2-7
abundance: .
len: 20
v_gene: TRBV20-1
CDR3aa: CSAREGISAGPPLPSYEQYF
CDR3nt: TGCAGTGCTAGAGAAGGAATTAGCGCAGGCCCTCCTCTACCCTCTTACGAGCAGTACTTC

d_gene: .
j_gene: TRBJ2-3
abundance: .
len: 18
v_gene: TRBV4-1
CDR3aa: CTSSPLRGTDLRADTQYF
CDR3nt: TGCACCAGCAGCCCCCTACGTGGGACCGACCTGCGGGCAGATACGCAGTATTTT

d_gene: TRBD2
j_gene: TRBJ2-6
abundance: once
len: 22
v_gene: TRBV15
CDR3aa: CATSRDRGLAGGWSSGANVPTF
CDR3nt: TGTGCCACCAGCAGAGATAGGGGACTAGCGGGAGGCTGGAGCTCTGGGGCCAACGTCCCGACTTTC

d_gene: .
j_gene: TRBJ2-7
abundance: once
len: 12
v_gene: TRBV10-2
CDR3aa: CASQAQGVEQYF
CDR3nt: TGCGCCAGCCAGGCCCAAGGGGTCGAGCAGTACTTC

d_gene: TRBD1
j_gene: TRBJ1-2
abundance: few
len: 13
v_gene: TRBV18
CDR3aa: CASSLGTAHGYTF
CDR3nt: TGTGCCAGCTCACTAGGGACAGCGCATGGCTACACCTTC

d_gene: TRBD2
j_gene: TRBJ2-5
abundance: .
len: 13
v_gene: TRBV2
CDR3aa: CASRSGTKETQYF
CDR3nt: TGTGCCAGCAGATCCGGGACTAAAGAGACCCAGTACTTC

d_gene: .
j_gene: TRBJ1-5
abundance: many
len: 13
v_gene: TRBV6-5
CDR3aa: CASSRTVNQPQHF
CDR3nt: TGCGCCAGCAGCCGGACAGTTAATCAGCCCCAGCATTTT

d_gene: .
j_gene: TRBJ1-1
abundance: few
len: 15
v_gene: TRBV4-1
CDR3aa: CASSQGWGRDTEAFF
CDR3nt: TGCGCCAGCAGCCAAGGTTGGGGGCGCGACACTGAAGCTTTCTTT

d_gene: .
j_gene: TRBJ2-3
abundance: .
len: 14
v_gene: TRBV20-1
CDR3aa: CSARDPFSTDTQYF
CDR3nt: TGCAGTGCTAGAGATCCCTTCAGCACAGATACGCAGTATTTT

d_gene: TRBD2
j_gene: TRBJ2-3
abundance: .
len: 17
v_gene: TRBV6-2/TRBV6-3
CDR3aa: CASSDTSGRGVADTQYF
CDR3nt: TGTGCCAGCAGTGACACTAGCGGGAGAGGGGTCGCAGATACGCAGTATTTT

d_gene: .
j_gene: TRBJ2-5
abundance: .
len: 13
v_gene: TRBV20-1
CDR3aa: CSARVDYQETQYF
CDR3nt: TGCAGTGCTAGAGTTGACTACCAAGAGACCCAGTACTTC

d_gene: .
j_gene: TRBJ2-7
abundance: .
len: 13
v_gene: TRBV12-3/TRBV12-4
CDR3aa: CASSLGAPREQYF
CDR3nt: TGTGCCAGCAGTTTAGGTGCCCCCCGCGAGCAGTACTTC

d_gene: .
j_gene: TRBJ2-1
abundance: .
len: 14
v_gene: TRBV5-1
CDR3aa: CASSTGAEYNEQFF
CDR3nt: TGCGCCAGCAGCACGGGGGCCGAGTACAATGAGCAGTTCTTC